Shown below are 27 T cell receptor beta chains from a single sample sequenced in a study of cytomegalovirus exposure and HLA in healthy donors (TCRdb year 2017). The library was generated by the immunoSEQ multiplex PCR assay. For the multiplex PCR, a mixture combining 60 forward primers for TCR Vbeta segments and 13 reverse primers for TCR Jbeta segments was used. TCRdb's version of the immuneACCESS table is confined to in-frame rearrangements and falls short of the full clone set. An unresolved V gene accounts for under half of the shortfall where checked; the remainder is of unknown origin. The sample records 150,000 to 200,000 clones, about 75% of which are singletons. The ten largest make up around 3% of the sample. Sequencing input: PBMCs. These receptors were taken from a woman in her 50s in good health and CMV-seropositive.

The chain employs TRBV5-6 and TRBJ2-5; D unclear. There are 13 residues in the CDR3. V was clipped by 0 bases and J by 5 bases, with 8 bases between them. Germline CDR1 and CDR2: SGHDT and YYEEEE. The CDR3 DNA reads TGTGCCAGCAGCTTGGTCGCCCGGGAGACCCAGTACTTC. Translated, it gives CASSLVARETQYF.

The V gene is TRBV18, the J gene TRBJ1-6; 9 bases map to TRBD1. The germline gives CDR1 KGHSH, CDR2 LQKENI. The CDR3 consists of 15 residues. V lost 4 bases to trimming and J lost 8 bases; unmatched junction nucleotides: 6. CDR3 residues: CASSQTGGFDSPLHF. The CDR3 region has the DNA TGTGCCAGCTCACAGACAGGGGGATTTGATTCACCCCTCCACTTT.

In this sample, this clone turned up a few times. This CDR3 is also generated by other DNA sequences in the sample. The V call is TRBV18, the J call TRBJ2-5; 7 bases are a match to TRBD1. V lost 3 bases and J lost 5; bases outside the gene matches: 3. The germline V gene has CDR1 KGHSH and CDR2 LQKENI. This CDR3 contains 13 residues. The CDR3 protein is CASSPGGQETQYF. DNA for the CDR3: TGTGCCAGCTCACCTGGGGGACAGGAGACCCAGTACTTC.

The chain carries TRBV18 and TRBJ1-1; D is uncertain. Trimming stripped 0 bases from V and 3 bases from J, with 11 bases between. Germline loops: CDR1 KGHSH, CDR2 LQKENI. The CDR3 consists of 15 residues. CDR3: CASSPPELVDTEAFF. CDR3 DNA sequence: TGTGCCAGCTCACCACCGGAGTTGGTCGACACTGAAGCTTTCTTT. The whole variable domain, remainder taken from reference TRBV18 and TRBJ1-1, is NAGVMQNPRHLVRRRGQEARLRCSPMKGHSHVYWYRQLPEEGLKFMVYLQKENIIDESGMPKERFSAEFPKEGPSILRIQQVVRGDSAAYFCASSPPELVDTEAFFGQGTRLTVV.

The chain carries TRBV2 and TRBJ1-2; no definite D call. The CDR3 spans 14 residues. Germline lookup yields CDR1 SNHLY and CDR2 FYNNEI. V was pared by 2 bases and J by 10 bases, with 17 bases between. The CDR3 here is CASSEHKRSTLYTF. CDR3 sequence (DNA): TGTGCCAGCAGTGAACACAAGAGGAGCACTCTCTACACCTTC.

V and J are TRBV7-9 and TRBJ2-1; TRBD1 matches 10 bases. Germline V gene sequence: CDR1 SEHNR, CDR2 FQNEAQ (reference sequence). The ends lost 2 bases at V and 5 bases at J; junction bases unmatched: 3. CDR3 length: 15 residues. As DNA, the CDR3 is TGTGCCAGCAGCTTACTCGGGACAGGGGACAATGAGCAGTTCTTC. Amino acid sequence: CASSLLGTGDNEQFF.

This rearrangement joins TRBV7-8 to TRBJ2-7; D is unclear. The CDR3 is made up of 15 amino acids. Per germline, CDR1 SGHVS and CDR2 FQNEAQ. V was cut by 2 bases and J by 3 bases, with 14 bases left in between. The CDR3 bases are TGTGCCAGCAGCTTATATGGGCAGGTCGACTACGAGCAGTACTTC. Translation gives CASSLYGQVDYEQYF.

The chain has TRBV5-1 and TRBJ1-2, with a weak D call TRBD1 (6 bases). CDR3 length: 14 residues. V lost 0 bases and J 7 bases, leaving 13 bases between the germline ends. Germline CDR1 and CDR2: SGHRS and YFSETQ. The chain's CDR3 is CASSLEAGVGGYTF. The CDR3 DNA sequence: TGCGCCAGCAGCTTGGAAGCAGGGGTGGGTGGCTACACCTTC.

The rearrangement links TRBV29-1 to TRBJ2-5, with D perhaps TRBD2 (6 bases). CDR1 is SQVTM, CDR2 ANQGSEA, per germline. The CDR3 spans 14 residues. V was trimmed by 4 bases and J by 0 bases, leaving 12 bases between them. This CDR3 is CSVVFQRDQETQYF. CDR3 bases: TGCAGCGTTGTTTTCCAGCGGGACCAAGAGACCCAGTACTTC. The variable domain in full, with the rest retrieved from reference TRBV29-1 and TRBJ2-5, is SAVISQKPSRDICQRGTSLTIQCQVDSQVTMMFWYRQQPGQSLTLIATANQGSEATYESGFVIDKFPISRPNLTFSTLTVSNMSPEDSSIYLCSVVFQRDQETQYFGPGTRLLVL.

The V gene is TRBV7-2, the J gene TRBJ2-5; TRBD2 matches 11 bases. CDR3 length: 15 amino acids. V lost 3 bases and J lost 1; bases outside the gene matches: 1. Germline loops: CDR1 SGHTA, CDR2 FQGNSA. The CDR3 spells CASSFGLAGQETQYF. For the CDR3, the DNA is TGTGCCAGCAGCTTTGGACTAGCGGGCCAAGAGACCCAGTACTTC.

The V gene is TRBV29-1, the J gene TRBJ2-2; D possibly corresponds to TRBD1 (6 bases). Trimming took off 4 bases at V and 4 bases at J, with 16 bases between the two ends. The germline CDR1 and CDR2 sequences are SQVTM and ANQGSEA. The CDR3 length is 15 residues. CDR3 bases: TGCAGCGTTGGGGGGTCCAGGGGTACCACCGGGGAGCTGTTTTTT. Protein sequence: CSVGGSRGTTGELFF.

Regarding this clone: This sample includes further DNA sequences coding for the same CDR3. This chain links TRBV10-3 with TRBJ2-5; D is perhaps TRBD2 (5 bases). Germline V gene lookup returns CDR1 ENHRY and CDR2 SYGVKD. Between the trimmed V and J ends, which lost 6 bases and 0 bases, there was a span of 8 bases. There are 13 residues in the CDR3. The CDR3 DNA sequence: TGTGCCATCAGCCGAGGGAACCAAGAGACCCAGTACTTC. Its protein product is CAISRGNQETQYF.

The chain combines TRBV2 with TRBJ1-5; TRBD1 agrees at 10 bases. CDR3 size: 13 residues. Germline-derived CDR1 and CDR2 are SNHLY and FYNNEI. Germline trimming cut 8 bases from V and 5 bases from J; bases unmatched to any gene: 3. The CDR3 DNA is TGTGCCAGCGTTGGACAGGGGGATCAGCCCCAGCATTTT. Protein product: CASVGQGDQPQHF.

This chain links TRBV15 with TRBJ1-2; D might be TRBD1 (5 bases). Trimming shortened V by 0 bases and J by 4 bases, and 9 bases separated the two germline ends. CDR3 length equals 14 residues. Germline V gene sequence: CDR1 LNHNV, CDR2 YYDKDF (reference sequence). CDR3 sequence (DNA): TGTGCCACCAGCAGAGAAGCCGGGGGCTATGGCTACACCTTC. Its translation: CATSREAGGYGYTF.

The chain combines TRBV27 with TRBJ2-5; D is possibly TRBD1 (5 bases). The J call is in doubt because the DNA end fits TRBJ2-7 better. The CDR3 is 15 residues long. Germline CDR1 is MNHEY and CDR2 is SMNVEV (reference sequence). The CDR3 sequence: CASSFGSTGMSEQYF. Here the CDR3 DNA reads TGTGCCAGCAGTTTCGGTAGTACAGGAATGTCCGAGCAGTACTTC.

This chain uses TRBV6-5 with TRBJ1-4, with D possibly matching TRBD1 (6 bases). The CDR3 spans 15 residues. Between the trimmed V and J ends, which lost 4 bases and 8 bases, there was a span of 17 bases. CDR1 MNHEY and CDR2 SVGAGI come from the germline V gene. The CDR3 DNA is TGTGCCAGCAGTTCGTCCGGGACAATCTTCGAAAAACTGTTTTTT. Its translation is CASSSSGTIFEKLFF.

This clone was detected only a few times. The chain recombines TRBV7-2 with TRBJ2-5, with D tentatively TRBD2 (6 bases). V was pared by 2 bases and J by 5 bases, with 9 bases between. This CDR3 is 13 amino acids long. Germline V gives CDR1 SGHTA, CDR2 FQGNSA. DNA for the CDR3: TGTGCCAGCAGCTTAATGGCGGGGGAGACCCAGTACTTC. Its protein product is CASSLMAGETQYF.

The CDR3 DNA sequence: TGTGCCAGCAGTTTATACAGGGCTTCACCCCTCCACTTT. It is translated as CASSLYRASPLHF. The chain employs TRBV27 and TRBJ1-6; perhaps TRBD1 as D (6 bases). CDR1 and CDR2 (germline): MNHEY, SMNVEV (reference sequence). V was clipped by 1 base and J by 9 bases, with 7 bases between them. This CDR3 region has 13 residues.

The rearrangement links TRBV2 to TRBJ1-2, with no clear D. Trimming removed 0 bases from V and 3 bases from J, with 5 bases in between. This CDR3 has 13 residues. Germline CDR1 and CDR2: SNHLY and FYNNEI. The CDR3 DNA reads as TGTGCCAGCAGTGAAGCGGAGGACTATGGCTACACCTTC. Its protein is CASSEAEDYGYTF.

The genes are TRBV7-2 and TRBJ1-5, with D possibly TRBD1 on 5 matching bases. Between the trimmed V and J ends, which lost 5 bases and 5 bases, there was a span of 10 bases. The germline gives CDR1 SGHTA, CDR2 FQGNSA. This CDR3 comprises 13 residues. The CDR3 spells CASSIGGDQPQHF. The DNA for the CDR3 is TGTGCCAGCAGCATTGGGGGGGATCAGCCCCAGCATTTT.

Notes on this clone: Other DNA sequences from this sample encode an identical CDR3 as well. This chain links TRBV19 with TRBJ1-2, with D maybe TRBD1 (5 bases). Germline V lookup: CDR1 LNHDA, CDR2 SQIVND (reference sequence). Trimming cost V 3 bases and J 0 bases, with 11 bases left between them. The CDR3 has 15 amino acids. CDR3 sequence reads: CASSIGTGANYGYTF. For the CDR3, the DNA is TGTGCCAGTAGTATTGGCACAGGCGCTAACTATGGCTACACCTTC.

The chain recombines TRBV11-1 with TRBJ2-7; 11 bases agree with TRBD1. Germline V gene data show CDR1 as SGHAT and CDR2 as FQDESV (reference sequence). J gave up 7 bases and V 5 bases, and 7 bases lay outside the gene matches. The CDR3 is 14 amino acids. The CDR3 sequence is CASSPGQGVGEQYF. The CDR3 nucleotides read TGTGCCAGCAGCCCGGGACAGGGGGTTGGGGAGCAGTACTTC.

This chain uses TRBV6-5 with TRBJ1-2; TRBD1 matches 8 bases. The CDR3 contains 15 residues. The junction had 9 bases not matched to a gene; V was cut back by 2 bases and J by 7 bases. Per germline, CDR1 MNHEY and CDR2 SVGAGI. The CDR3 DNA sequence: TGTGCCAGCAGTTACGAGCGGACAGGGAATGGTGGCTACACCTTC. Amino acid sequence: CASSYERTGNGGYTF.

The rearrangement uses TRBV5-6 and TRBJ1-2; weak D call: TRBD1 (5 bases). Germline V lookup: CDR1 SGHDT, CDR2 YYEEEE. This CDR3 has 15 amino acids. Trimming left V 1 base short and J 6 bases short, with 16 bases between. Here the CDR3 reads CASSLPGLTSHGYTF. As DNA, the CDR3 is TGTGCCAGCAGCTTGCCGGGACTCACAAGCCATGGCTACACCTTC.

V usage is TRBV19 and J usage is TRBJ1-5; TRBD1 matches at 9 bases. CDR1 is LNHDA and CDR2 is SQIVND in the germline V gene (reference sequence). CDR3 size: 16 residues. With V trimmed by 4 bases and J by 3 bases, 7 bases remained unmatched. CDR3 sequence (DNA): TGTGCCAGTAGTACCCTAGGACAGGGGAACAATCAGCCCCAGCATTTT. Translating it yields CASSTLGQGNNQPQHF.

V is TRBV5-6 and J is TRBJ1-1, with no clear D. V lost 1 base to trimming and J lost 4 bases, with 17 bases between them. The germline gives CDR1 SGHDT, CDR2 YYEEEE. The CDR3 runs 16 residues. The CDR3 here is CASSLRRPGLSTEAFF. As DNA, the CDR3 is TGTGCCAGCAGCTTGCGGCGGCCCGGATTGAGCACTGAAGCTTTCTTT. Drawing the rest from reference TRBV5-6 and TRBJ1-1, the complete variable domain is DAGVTQSPTHLIKTRGQQVTLRCSPKSGHDTVSWYQQALGQGPQFIFQYYEEEERQRGNFPDRFSGHQFPNYSSELNVNALLLGDSALYLCASSLRRPGLSTEAFFGQGTRLTVV.

CDR3 nucleotide sequence: TGCGCCAGCAGCCTCCGTTCTAGCGGGGGGATACCCTACGAGCAGTACTTC. Its translation is CASSLRSSGGIPYEQYF. This rearrangement joins TRBV5-1 to TRBJ2-7; 11 bases align to TRBD2. The V gene end was trimmed by 4 bases and the J gene end by 2 bases; junction bases not matched to a gene: 11. Per germline, CDR1 SGHRS and CDR2 YFSETQ. CDR3 length: 17 amino acids.